This T cell receptor (beta chain) was profiled in a study of blood T cell repertoires in COVID-19. Study background: Specimens from acute and convalescent COVID-19 originated in the United States, Italy and Spain.

Clones were read by immunoSEQ multiplex PCR, and TCRdb kept only the in-frame ones, dropping some. The sample lists 150,000 to 180,000 clones, roughly nine tenths occurring once. Germline CDR1 and CDR2: MNHEY and SMNVEV (reference sequence). The CDR3 is made up of 20 amino acids. V lost 6 bases and J lost 0; bases outside the gene matches: 14. The clonotype comes from a man aged 50 to 60 with acute or convalescent COVID-19. The chain links TRBV27 to TRBJ2-1, with 13 bases aligning to TRBD2. Sample: peripheral blood. DNA for the CDR3: TGTGCCAGCAGACCAACTAGCGGGAGGGCCTATAGGACCTCCTACAATGAGCAGTTCTTC. This encodes CASRPTSGRAYRTSYNEQFF.